Each of the 6 T cell receptor beta chains below was sequenced from the same sample in a study of cytomegalovirus exposure and HLA in healthy donors. Primers for the PCR totalled 60 Vbeta and 13 Jbeta. Clones were read by immunoSEQ multiplex PCR, and TCRdb kept only the in-frame ones, dropping some. This sample has 200,000 to 300,000 clones, with approximately 81% found just once. Sequenced material: PBMCs. Receptors were obtained from a woman aged 55-69 years in good health and CMV-seropositive.

The V and J genes are TRBV9 and TRBJ2-1; 11 bases map to TRBD2. This CDR3 region has 16 residues. Germline-derived CDR1 and CDR2 are SGDLS and YYNGEE. After removal of 3 bases from V and 7 bases from J, the junction contained 9 bases not matched to a gene. The CDR3 here is CASSASPGTSGNEQFF. Here the CDR3 DNA reads TGTGCCAGCAGCGCCTCCCCCGGGACTAGCGGAAATGAGCAGTTCTTC.

As DNA, the CDR3 is TGTGCCAGCTTGAAGACAGCGTTCTTGAACACTGAAGCTTTCTTT. Its protein is CASLKTAFLNTEAFF. The chain combines TRBV7-9 with TRBJ1-1; D is perhaps TRBD1 (5 bases). Germline loops: CDR1 SEHNR, CDR2 FQNEAQ (reference sequence). V gave up 8 bases and J gave up 0 bases, with 16 bases separating them. The CDR3 has 15 amino acids.

In DNA, the CDR3 is TGTGCCACCAGCGGTTCCGACAGAACTAAAGAGACCCAGTACTTC. Amino acid sequence: CATSGSDRTKETQYF. The gene calls are TRBV15 and TRBJ2-5; D is possibly TRBD1 (5 bases). V lost 5 bases, J lost 3 bases, and 16 bases lay in between. CDR3 size: 15 residues. Germline CDR1 and CDR2: LNHNV and YYDKDF (reference sequence).

J is TRBJ2-7 and V is TRBV5-4; tentative D call: TRBD1 (5 bases). V was pared by 0 bases and J by 3 bases, with 10 bases between. The CDR3 sequence is 14 residues long. Germline V gives CDR1 SGHNT, CDR2 YYREEE (reference sequence). The DNA for the CDR3 is TGTGCCAGCAGCTTGGGACAGACAATCTACGAGCAGTACTTC. Its protein is CASSLGQTIYEQYF.

This clone was counted once. This rearrangement joins TRBV5-6 to TRBJ1-2; D is possibly TRBD1 (6 bases). Germline CDR1 SGHDT, CDR2 YYEEEE. Between the trimmed V and J ends, which lost 5 bases and 6 bases, there was a span of 14 bases. The CDR3 has 13 amino acids. CDR3 residues: CASSYPTGNGYTF. CDR3 nucleotide sequence: TGTGCCAGCAGTTACCCTACAGGGAATGGCTACACCTTC.

This rearrangement joins TRBV28 to TRBJ1-4; tentatively, D is TRBD1 (5 bases). With 9 bases removed from V and 8 bases from J, the gap between germline ends came to 19 bases. Germline CDR1 is MDHEN and CDR2 is SYDVKM. The length of the CDR3 is 14 residues. CDR3 in amino acids: CASFEAGSGEKLFF. CDR3 sequence (DNA): TGTGCCAGTTTCGAGGCAGGGTCAGGAGAAAAACTGTTTTTT.